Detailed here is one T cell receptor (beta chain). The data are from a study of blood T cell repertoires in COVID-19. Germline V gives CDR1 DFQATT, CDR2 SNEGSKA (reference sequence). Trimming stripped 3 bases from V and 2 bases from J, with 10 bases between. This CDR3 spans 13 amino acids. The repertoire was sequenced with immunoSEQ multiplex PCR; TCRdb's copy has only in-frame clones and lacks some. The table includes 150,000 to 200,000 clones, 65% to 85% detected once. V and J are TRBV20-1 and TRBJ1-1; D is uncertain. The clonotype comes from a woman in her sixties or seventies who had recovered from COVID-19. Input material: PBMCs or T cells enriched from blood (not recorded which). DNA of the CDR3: TGCAGTGCTAGTCCGCCAGATAACACTGAAGCTTTCTTT. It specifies CSASPPDNTEAFF.